The source of this T cell receptor (beta chain) is a study of CD8 T cells in ankylosing spondylitis. Study findings and constraints: Characteristic, it appeared, of ankylosing spondylitis blood was a TCR beta motif of several highly homologous variants. A CD8+ phenotype characterized the disease-linked clones, which were relatively rare in peripheral blood.

For TCR beta, libraries came from quantitative 5'-RACE with molecular barcodes. Using its own MiXCR run on the 5' RACE reads, TCRdb lists one record per CDR3 protein. The sample includes around 210,000 distinct CDR3 sequences, under 8.5% seen only once; the top ten take around 4.8%. V was cut by 1 base and J by 3 bases, with 14 bases left in between. Germline CDR1 is LGHNA and CDR2 is YSLEER. This CDR3 has 16 residues. This clonotype has ten or more counts. The antigen is undetermined. The receptor was derived from a female donor with ankylosing spondylitis or in good health (not recorded which). V is TRBV4-3 and J is TRBJ2-3; D is uncertain. Sequenced: blood, either unsorted or a sorted T cell fraction (not recorded which). The CDR3 loop reads CASSQVTGLGTDTQYF. The CDR3 nucleotides read TGCGCCAGCAGCCAAGTGACGGGCCTGGGGACAGATACGCAGTATTTT.